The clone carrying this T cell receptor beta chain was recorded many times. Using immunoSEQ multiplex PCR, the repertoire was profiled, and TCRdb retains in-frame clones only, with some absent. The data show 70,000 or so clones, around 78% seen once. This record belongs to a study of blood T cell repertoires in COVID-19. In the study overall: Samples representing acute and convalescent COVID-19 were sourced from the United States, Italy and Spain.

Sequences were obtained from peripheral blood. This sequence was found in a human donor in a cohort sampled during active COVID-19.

The CDR3 region is CSAVLSTEAFF. DNA of the CDR3: TGCAGTGCCGTTCTTAGCACTGAAGCTTTCTTT. V is TRBV20-1 and J is TRBJ1-1, with unresolved D. This CDR3 is built from 11 residues. Germline lookup yields CDR1 DFQATT and CDR2 SNEGSKA (reference sequence). V was trimmed by 6 bases and J by 4 bases, leaving 9 bases between them.